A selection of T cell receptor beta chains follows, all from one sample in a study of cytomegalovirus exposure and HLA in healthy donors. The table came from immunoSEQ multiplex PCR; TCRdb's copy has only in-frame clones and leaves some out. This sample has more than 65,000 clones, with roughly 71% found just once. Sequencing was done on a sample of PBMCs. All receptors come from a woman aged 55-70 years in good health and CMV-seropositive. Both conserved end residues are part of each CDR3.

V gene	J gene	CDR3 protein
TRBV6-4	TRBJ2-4	CASSEIAGEVNIQYF
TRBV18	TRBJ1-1	CASSQTATGTEAFF
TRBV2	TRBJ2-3	CASSGLADTQYF
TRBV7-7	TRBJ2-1	CASSSGGSSYNEQFF
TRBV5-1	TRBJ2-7	CASSFDGYEQYF
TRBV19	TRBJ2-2	CASSAGGSPTGELFF
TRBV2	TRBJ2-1	CASKGDSSYNEQFF
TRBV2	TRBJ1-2	CASSGEGPHYGYTF
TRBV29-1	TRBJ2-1	CSLPGQGAQEQFF
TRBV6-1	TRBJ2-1	CASRTEVSYNEQFF
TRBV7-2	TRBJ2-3	CASSLALASTDTQYF
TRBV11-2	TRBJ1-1	CASSLDRDTEAFF
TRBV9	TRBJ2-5	CASSGVEETQYF
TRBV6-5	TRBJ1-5	CASSVTQYSNQPQHF
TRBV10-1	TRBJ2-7	CASSPEGSLGNEQYF
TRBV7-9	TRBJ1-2	CASSLAGGYDYTF
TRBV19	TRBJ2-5	CASRSRGPETQYF
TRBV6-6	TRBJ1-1	CASSPGATEAFF
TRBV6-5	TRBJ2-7	CASSLQGGSYEQYF
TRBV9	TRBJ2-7	CASSVVASGSSYEQYF
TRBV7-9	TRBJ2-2	CASSFSPGELFF
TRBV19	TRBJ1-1	CASSPQTRSATEAFF
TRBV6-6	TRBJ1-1	CASRDRGGNTEAFF
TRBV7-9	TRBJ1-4	CAPHPPRDRGPTNEKLFF
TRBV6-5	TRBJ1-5	CASRGTFNQPQHF
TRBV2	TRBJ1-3	CASGAGLGNTIYF
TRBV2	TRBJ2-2	CASTGTSGSAGELFF
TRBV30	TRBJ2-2	CAWSVLVGELFF
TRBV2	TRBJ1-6	CASRGGSSYNSPLHF
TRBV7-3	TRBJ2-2	CASSLLGGVGELFF
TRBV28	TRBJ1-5	CASDPDRGHGQPQHF
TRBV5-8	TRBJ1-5	CASSFGQLSNQPQHF
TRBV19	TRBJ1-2	CASGSGTGRTYGYTF